The 23 T cell receptor beta chains below all came from one sample that was sequenced in a study of blood T cell repertoires in COVID-19. Clones were sequenced by immunoSEQ multiplex PCR, and TCRdb holds only the in-frame ones, with some missing. The repertoire holds 150,000 to 200,000 clones, with 75% to 90% as singletons. Sequenced sample: peripheral blood. The receptor set was obtained from a man in his sixties or seventies with active or convalescent COVID-19.

The chain couples TRBV6-6 to TRBJ2-7, with D perhaps matching TRBD2 (6 bases). V was cut by 6 bases and J by 2 bases, with 20 bases left in between. The length of the CDR3 is 16 residues. Germline V gene sequence: CDR1 MNHNY, CDR2 SVGAGI (reference sequence). CDR3 DNA sequence: TGTGCCAGCAGCCGGTCTTTGGGAGGTGGGACCTACGAGCAGTACTTC. This sequence encodes CASSRSLGGGTYEQYF.

The chain carries TRBV9 and TRBJ2-5; 10 bases are a match to TRBD2. The CDR3 runs 16 residues. J lost 4 bases, V lost 0 bases, and 6 bases had no gene match. From germline, CDR1 is SGDLS and CDR2 YYNGEE. CDR3 amino acids: CASSVAGASGGETQYF. The CDR3, as DNA: TGTGCCAGCAGCGTAGCGGGGGCTAGCGGGGGAGAGACCCAGTACTTC. Full variable domain (outside the CDR3, taken from reference TRBV9 and TRBJ2-5): DSGVTQTPKHLITATGQRVTLRCSPRSGDLSVYWYQQSLDQGLQFLIQYYNGEERAKGNILERFSAQQFPDLHSELNLSSLELGDSALYFCASSVAGASGGETQYFGPGTRLLVL.

This sequence joins TRBV7-2 and TRBJ2-7; TRBD1 matches at 9 bases. V lost 5 bases and J lost 2; bases outside the gene matches: 4. Germline lookup yields CDR1 SGHTA and CDR2 FQGNSA. This CDR3 region has 14 residues. The CDR3 here is CASSTRQGAYEQYF. The CDR3 DNA reads as TGTGCCAGCAGCACCAGACAGGGGGCCTACGAGCAGTACTTC. Drawing the rest from reference TRBV7-2 and TRBJ2-7, the complete variable domain is GAGVSQSPSNKVTEKGKDVELRCDPISGHTALYWYRQSLGQGLEFLIYFQGNSAPDKSGLPSDRFSAERTGGSVSTLTIQRTQQEDSAVYLCASSTRQGAYEQYFGPGTRLTVT.

The chain links TRBV5-5 to TRBJ1-5; TRBD1 might be the D (6 bases). V was trimmed by 0 bases and J by 5 bases, leaving 12 bases between them. This CDR3 spans 15 amino acids. Germline CDR1 and CDR2: SGHKS and YYEKEE (reference sequence). Here the CDR3 reads CASSLEGGAHQPQHF. In DNA form, the CDR3 reads TGTGCCAGCAGCTTGGAAGGGGGGGCACATCAGCCCCAGCATTTT.

The rearrangement links TRBV5-6 to TRBJ1-3; possibly TRBD1 for D (5 bases). The germline V and J ends were trimmed by 4 bases and 0 bases, with 14 bases remaining between them. This CDR3 comprises 16 residues. Germline V gene data show CDR1 as SGHDT and CDR2 as YYEEEE. The CDR3 sequence is CASSVPGLNSGNTIYF. The CDR3 nucleotides read TGTGCCAGCAGCGTTCCGGGACTGAACTCTGGAAACACCATATATTTT.

CDR3 loop: CASSVEGGVDTGELFF. The DNA for the CDR3 is TGTGCCAGCAGCGTAGAGGGAGGGGTAGACACCGGGGAGCTGTTTTTT. V is TRBV9 and J is TRBJ2-2; 7 nucleotides line up with TRBD2. The CDR3 is 16 amino acids. Trimming cost V 0 bases and J 3 bases; bases outside gene matches: 5. Germline-derived CDR1 and CDR2 are SGDLS and YYNGEE. Full variable domain (missing parts from reference TRBV9 and TRBJ2-2): DSGVTQTPKHLITATGQRVTLRCSPRSGDLSVYWYQQSLDQGLQFLIQYYNGEERAKGNILERFSAQQFPDLHSELNLSSLELGDSALYFCASSVEGGVDTGELFFGEGSRLTVL.

V and J are TRBV4-3 and TRBJ1-6; tentative D call: TRBD1 (5 bases). The CDR3 is 14 residues long. In germline, CDR1 is LGHNA, CDR2 YSLEER. Trimming left V 0 bases short and J 10 bases short, with 10 bases between. CDR3 nucleotides: TGCGCCAGCAGCCAAGATTCGGGGGTGTCACCCCTCCACTTT. It translates to CASSQDSGVSPLHF.

This chain joins TRBV27 and TRBJ1-3, with a weak D call TRBD1 (5 bases). V was pared by 2 bases and J by 0 bases, with 11 bases between. Germline assignment: CDR1 MNHEY and CDR2 SMNVEV (reference sequence). CDR3 size: 16 residues. In nucleotides, the CDR3 is TGTGCCAGCAGTTTAAAGGGGCCCAACTCTGGAAACACCATATATTTT. It codes for CASSLKGPNSGNTIYF.

CDR3 protein: CASSPIAGVTGELFF. The DNA of the CDR3 is TGTGCCAGCAGCCCCATAGCGGGAGTCACCGGGGAGCTGTTTTTT. This chain joins TRBV7-2 and TRBJ2-2; TRBD2 agrees at 9 bases. Germline V CDR1 and CDR2: SGHTA, FQGNSA. Losses at the gene ends were 5 bases for V and 4 bases for J; bases not matched to a gene: 5. This CDR3 comprises 15 residues.

The rearrangement joins TRBV7-6 to TRBJ2-2, with TRBD2 identical over 10 bases. The germline gives CDR1 SGHVS, CDR2 FNYEAQ. The CDR3 totals 15 residues. V trimming: 0 bases; J trimming: 7 bases; junction bases outside the gene matches: 2. CDR3 bases: TGTGCCAGCAGCTTAGCGGGACTAGCGAACGGGGAGCTGTTTTTT. Its protein is CASSLAGLANGELFF.

This sequence joins TRBV7-9 and TRBJ2-1; D gene ambiguous. The CDR3 is made up of 11 amino acids. The germline V gene has CDR1 SEHNR and CDR2 FQNEAQ (reference sequence). V was pared by 3 bases and J by 9 bases, with 6 bases between. CDR3 sequence reads: CASSFGTEQFF. In DNA form, the CDR3 reads TGTGCCAGCAGCTTCGGTACTGAGCAGTTCTTC.

The chain combines TRBV4-1 with TRBJ2-2; weak D call: TRBD1 (5 bases). Germline V gene data show CDR1 as MGHRA and CDR2 as YSYEKL. V shed 1 base and J shed 7 bases, with 7 bases lying between them. The length of the CDR3 is 13 residues. In nucleotides, the CDR3 is TGCGCCAGCAGCCAAGTGGGGCTCGGGGAGCTGTTTTTT. Its translation: CASSQVGLGELFF.

Details on this clone: One end of the junction does not line up with germline, which may come from a read error. As DNA, the CDR3 is TGCGCCAGCAGCGCCGACAGAACTTATGAAAAACTGTTTTTT. This translates into CASSADRTYEKLFF. V gene TRBV5-1 combines with J gene TRBJ1-4, with D possibly TRBD1 on 5 matching bases. The length of the CDR3 is 14 residues. The germline gives CDR1 SGHRS, CDR2 YFSETQ. The entire variable domain, with the rest obtained from reference TRBV5-1 and TRBJ1-4, is as follows: KAGVTQTPRYLIKTRGQQVTLSCSPISGHRSVSWYQQTPGQGLQFLFEYFSETQRNKGNFPGRFSGRQFSNSRSEMNVSTLELGDSALYLCASSADRTYEKLFFGSGTQLSVL.

In nucleotides, the CDR3 is TGTGCCAGTAGTATAGAAGGGGCCCCAGGAGATACGCAGTATTTT. This translates into CASSIEGAPGDTQYF. V and J are TRBV19 and TRBJ2-3; tentative D call: TRBD1 (5 bases). Between the trimmed V and J ends, which lost 0 bases and 5 bases, there was a span of 12 bases. The length of the CDR3 is 15 residues. Germline V gives CDR1 LNHDA, CDR2 SQIVND (reference sequence). Filled out from reference TRBV19 and TRBJ2-3, the complete variable domain reads DGGITQSPKYLFRKEGQNVTLSCEQNLNHDAMYWYRQDPGQGLRLIYYSQIVNDFQKGDIAEGYSVSREKKESFPLTVTSAQKNPTAFYLCASSIEGAPGDTQYFGPGTRLTVL.

A few counts support this clone. The chain is built from TRBV30 and TRBJ1-2; 7 nucleotides align to TRBD1. The V gene end was trimmed by 3 bases and the J gene end by 7 bases; junction bases not matched to a gene: 5. Looked up from germline, CDR1 is GTSNPN and CDR2 is SVGIG (reference sequence). This CDR3 has 12 amino acids. CDR3 sequence reads: CAWSLTGVGYTF. CDR3 nucleotide sequence: TGTGCCTGGAGCCTAACAGGGGTTGGCTACACCTTC.

The table lists this clone with a count of one. The chain combines TRBV7-9 with TRBJ2-5; 8 positions agree with TRBD2. Unmatched junction bases numbered 6, after V lost 1 base and J lost 5 bases. This CDR3 has 15 amino acids. CDR1 and CDR2 (germline): SEHNR, FQNEAQ (reference sequence). The CDR3 DNA is TGTGCCAGCAGCTTAGTTCCGGGAGGGGGTGAGACCCAGTACTTC. Translated, it gives CASSLVPGGGETQYF.

The chain joins TRBV27 to TRBJ2-3; 13 bases fit TRBD2. The germline V gene has CDR1 MNHEY and CDR2 SMNVEV (reference sequence). After removal of 6 bases from V and 4 bases from J, the junction contained 10 bases not matched to a gene. The CDR3 extends over 17 amino acids. The CDR3 DNA follows: TGTGCCAGCAGCACAACTAGCGGGGGGGCTGTGGCAGATACGCAGTATTTT. As protein: CASSTTSGGAVADTQYF.

This chain connects TRBV7-2 to TRBJ1-3, with D perhaps TRBD1 (6 bases). There are 14 residues in the CDR3. Trimming shortened V by 1 base and J by 3 bases, and 7 bases separated the two germline ends. Germline CDR1 SGHTA, CDR2 FQGNSA. The CDR3 sequence is CASSLDRVGNTIYF. The CDR3 DNA reads as TGTGCCAGCAGCTTAGACAGGGTTGGAAACACCATATATTTT.

The chain couples TRBV5-1 to TRBJ1-5, with D possibly TRBD1 on 5 matching bases. CDR3 size: 13 residues. Germline V gene data show CDR1 as SGHRS and CDR2 as YFSETQ. V dropped 1 base and J dropped 4 bases, with 6 bases sitting between them. CDR3 in amino acids: CASSLTGNQPQHF. CDR3 coding DNA: TGCGCCAGCAGCTTGACAGGTAATCAGCCCCAGCATTTT.

V gene TRBV21-1 combines with J gene TRBJ2-5; the D call TRBD1 from the table was never checked on the DNA. TRBV21-1 is tagged as a pseudogene. This CDR3 comprises 14 residues. CDR3 DNA: TGTGCCATAAAGGACAGGAAGTCACAAGAGACCCAGTACTTC. Translated: CAIKDRKSQETQYF.

The rearrangement joins TRBV19 to TRBJ2-2; 9 nucleotides match TRBD1. The CDR3 contains 18 residues. The V gene end was trimmed by 9 bases and the J gene end by 0 bases; junction bases not matched to a gene: 14. CDR1 and CDR2 from the germline V gene are LNHDA and SQIVND (reference sequence). The CDR3 region has the DNA TGTGCCAGCCGGCGGGGGACAGGGACGGCCGCGAACACCGGGGAGCTGTTTTTT. It is translated as CASRRGTGTAANTGELFF. Complete variable domain (other parts from reference TRBV19 and TRBJ2-2): DGGITQSPKYLFRKEGQNVTLSCEQNLNHDAMYWYRQDPGQGLRLIYYSQIVNDFQKGDIAEGYSVSREKKESFPLTVTSAQKNPTAFYLCASRRGTGTAANTGELFFGEGSRLTVL.

This clone was counted once. The V call is TRBV4-3, the J call TRBJ1-2; tentatively, D is TRBD1 (5 bases). The V end lost 0 bases, the J end lost 1 base, and 9 bases lay between the germline ends. The CDR3 covers 15 residues. Germline values: CDR1 LGHNA, CDR2 YSLEER. The CDR3, as DNA: TGCGCCAGCAGCCAAGATAGCAGGGTTAACTATGGCTACACCTTC. Protein sequence: CASSQDSRVNYGYTF.

The chain joins TRBV24-1 to TRBJ1-1; the match to TRBD1 covers 8 bases. CDR1 and CDR2 from the germline V gene are KGHDR and SFDVKD. The CDR3 covers 14 residues. Losses at the gene ends were 3 bases for V and 6 bases for J; bases not matched to a gene: 5. CDR3 nucleotide sequence: TGTGCCACCAGTGATACGACAGGGGCGGCTGAAGCTTTCTTT. This codes for CATSDTTGAAEAFF.